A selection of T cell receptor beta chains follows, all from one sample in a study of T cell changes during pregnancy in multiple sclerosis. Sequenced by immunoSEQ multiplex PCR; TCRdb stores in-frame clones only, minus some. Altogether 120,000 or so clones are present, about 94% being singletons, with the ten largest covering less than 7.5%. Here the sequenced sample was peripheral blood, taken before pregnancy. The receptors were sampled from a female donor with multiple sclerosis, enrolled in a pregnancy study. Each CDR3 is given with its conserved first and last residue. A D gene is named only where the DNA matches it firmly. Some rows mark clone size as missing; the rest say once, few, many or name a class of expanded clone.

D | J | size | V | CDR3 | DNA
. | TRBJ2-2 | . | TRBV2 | CASSEIRQNTGELFF | TGTGCCAGCAGTGAAATACGACAGAACACCGGGGAGCTGTTTTTT
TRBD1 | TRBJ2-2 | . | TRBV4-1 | CASSQITGTGPGELFF | TGCGCCAGCAGCCAAATCACCGGGACAGGTCCCGGGGAGCTGTTTTTT
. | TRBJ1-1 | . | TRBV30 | CASRYSRGTEAFF | TGTGCCTCTCGCTACAGCCGAGGGACTGAAGCTTTCTTT
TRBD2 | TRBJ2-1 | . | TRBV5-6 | CASSLVTSGGIDEQFF | TGTGCCAGCAGCTTGGTTACTAGCGGCGGGATCGATGAGCAGTTCTTC
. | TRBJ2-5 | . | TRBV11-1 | CASSFGQGQETQYF | TGTGCCAGCAGCTTTGGGCAGGGACAAGAGACCCAGTACTTC
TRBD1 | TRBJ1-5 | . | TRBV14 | CASSRKGQGGNQPQHF | TGTGCCAGCAGCCGGAAGGGACAGGGAGGCAATCAGCCCCAGCATTTT
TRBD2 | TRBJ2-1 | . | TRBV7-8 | CASSPGTSGYNEQFF | TGTGCCAGCAGCCCGGGGACTAGCGGTTACAATGAGCAGTTCTTC
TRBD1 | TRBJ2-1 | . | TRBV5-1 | CASSPRVLTGGLGGEQFF | TGCGCCAGCAGCCCTAGGGTCCTGACAGGGGGCTTAGGTGGTGAGCAGTTCTTC
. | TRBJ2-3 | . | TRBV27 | CASKRGGGTDTQYF | TGTGCCAGCAAACGGGGTGGAGGCACAGATACGCAGTATTTT
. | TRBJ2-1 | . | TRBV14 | CASSQARGSVGEQFF | TGTGCCAGCAGCCAAGCTCGGGGGTCGGTGGGTGAGCAGTTCTTC
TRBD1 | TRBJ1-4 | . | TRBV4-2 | CASTAGTANEKLFF | TGTGCCAGCACCGCCGGGACAGCTAATGAAAAACTGTTTTTT
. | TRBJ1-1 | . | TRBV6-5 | CASRSDKDTEAFF | TGTGCCAGCAGATCGGACAAGGACACTGAAGCTTTCTTT
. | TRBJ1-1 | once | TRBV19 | CASSIRAGATNTEAFF | TGTGCCAGTAGTATTCGGGCAGGGGCAACGAACACTGAAGCTTTCTTT
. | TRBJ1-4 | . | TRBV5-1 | CASSLREGGEKLFF | TGCGCCAGCAGCCTCAGGGAAGGTGGTGAAAAACTGTTTTTT
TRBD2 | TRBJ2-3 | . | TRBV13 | CASSQYGGGTDTQYF | TGTGCCAGCAGTCAGTACGGGGGGGGCACAGATACGCAGTATTTT
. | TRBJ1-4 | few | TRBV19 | CASSIAATNEKLFF | TGTGCCAGTAGTATAGCCGCAACTAATGAAAAACTGTTTTTT
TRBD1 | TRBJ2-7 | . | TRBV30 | CAYGRGRREQYF | TGTGCCTACGGCAGGGGGCGACGTGAGCAGTACTTC
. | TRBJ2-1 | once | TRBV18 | CASSTGLSNEQFF | TGTGCCAGCTCAACTGGACTAAGCAATGAGCAGTTCTTC
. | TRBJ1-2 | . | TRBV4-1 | CASSQSLFYGYTF | TGCGCCAGCAGCCAGTCCCTTTTCTATGGCTACACCTTC
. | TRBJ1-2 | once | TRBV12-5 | CASGLERSYGYTF | TGTGCTAGTGGTCTGGAACGGTCCTATGGCTACACCTTC
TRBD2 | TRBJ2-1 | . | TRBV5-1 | CASSLLSGGASNEQFF | TGCGCCAGCAGCCTCCTGAGCGGGGGGGCCAGCAATGAGCAGTTCTTC
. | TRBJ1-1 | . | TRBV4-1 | CASLDRFSEAFF | TGCGCCAGCCTGGACAGATTCAGTGAAGCTTTCTTT
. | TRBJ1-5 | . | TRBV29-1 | CSVIQGPNQPQHF | TGCAGCGTCATCCAGGGTCCCAATCAGCCCCAGCATTTT
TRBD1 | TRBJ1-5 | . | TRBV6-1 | CATRQGHSQPQHF | TGTGCCACTCGACAGGGTCATAGTCAGCCCCAGCATTTT
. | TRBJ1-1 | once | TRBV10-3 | CAISESTNRNTEAFF | TGTGCCATCAGTGAGTCGACAAATAGGAACACTGAAGCTTTCTTT
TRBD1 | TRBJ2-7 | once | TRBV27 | CASSALQGEAGEQYF | TGTGCCAGCAGTGCATTACAGGGGGAAGCAGGCGAGCAGTACTTC
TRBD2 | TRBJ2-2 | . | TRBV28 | CASSLRLAGAGELFF | TGTGCCAGCAGTTTGAGACTAGCGGGAGCCGGGGAGCTGTTTTTT
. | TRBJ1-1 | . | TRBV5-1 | CASSYTGPPSGGGTEAFF | TGCGCCAGCAGCTATACCGGGCCGCCGTCCGGAGGAGGCACTGAAGCTTTCTTT
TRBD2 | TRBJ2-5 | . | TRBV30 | CAWTRAGGRQETQYF | TGTGCCTGGACCCGAGCGGGGGGGAGACAAGAGACCCAGTACTTC
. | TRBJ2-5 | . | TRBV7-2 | CASSTVGGTEETQYF | TGTGCCAGCAGCACGGTTGGAGGGACCGAAGAGACCCAGTACTTC
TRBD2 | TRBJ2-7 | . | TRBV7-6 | CASSLGGGGGYEQYF | TGTGCCAGCAGCTTAGGGGGCGGGGGGGGCTACGAGCAGTACTTC
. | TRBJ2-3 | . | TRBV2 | CASSLRQTSTDTQYF | TGTGCCAGCAGTCTCAGACAGACTAGCACAGATACGCAGTATTTT
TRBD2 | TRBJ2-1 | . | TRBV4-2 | CASSQEGLAADNEQFF | TGTGCCAGCAGCCAAGAAGGACTAGCGGCTGACAATGAGCAGTTCTTC
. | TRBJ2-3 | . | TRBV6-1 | CASSGLASYTDTQYF | TGTGCCAGCAGTGGTCTAGCGAGCTACACAGATACGCAGTATTTT
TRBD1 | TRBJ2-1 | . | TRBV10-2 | CASSESGRGPSEQFF | TGCGCCAGCAGTGAGTCGGGCAGGGGGCCAAGTGAGCAGTTCTTC
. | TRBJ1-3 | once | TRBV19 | CASSTLGVGNTIYF | TGTGCCAGTAGTACCCTCGGGGTCGGAAACACCATATATTTT
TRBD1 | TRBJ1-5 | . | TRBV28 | CATVKPQGAVQPQHF | TGTGCCACCGTAAAACCACAGGGGGCTGTTCAGCCCCAGCATTTT
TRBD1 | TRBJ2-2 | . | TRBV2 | CASRGDREANTGELFF | TGTGCCAGCAGAGGGGACAGGGAGGCGAACACCGGGGAGCTGTTTTTT
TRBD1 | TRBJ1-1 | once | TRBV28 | CASRTINRGFTEAFF | TGTGCCAGCAGGACGATTAACAGGGGCTTCACTGAAGCTTTCTTT
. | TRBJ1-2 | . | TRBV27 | CASSLASANYGYTF | TGTGCCAGCAGTTTAGCCAGTGCCAACTATGGCTACACCTTC
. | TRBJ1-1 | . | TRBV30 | CAWSVRGGTEAFF | TGTGCCTGGAGTGTGAGGGGAGGCACTGAAGCTTTCTTT
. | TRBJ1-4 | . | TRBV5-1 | CASRGAAFATNEKLFF | TGCGCCAGCAGGGGGGCAGCTTTTGCAACTAATGAAAAACTGTTTTTT
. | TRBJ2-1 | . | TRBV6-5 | CASTPDRLYNEQFF | TGTGCCAGCACCCCAGACAGACTCTACAATGAGCAGTTCTTC
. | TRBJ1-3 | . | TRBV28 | CASSGQFLSGNTIYF | TGTGCCAGCAGTGGACAGTTCCTCTCTGGAAACACCATATATTTT
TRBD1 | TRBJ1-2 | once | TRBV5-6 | CASSQGTGSLGYTF | TGTGCCAGCAGCCAAGGGACAGGTAGCCTCGGCTACACCTTC
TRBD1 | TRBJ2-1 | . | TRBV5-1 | CASSPGQREQFF | TGCGCCAGCAGCCCGGGACAGAGGGAACAGTTCTTC
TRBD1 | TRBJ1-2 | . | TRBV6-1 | CASSEAGRGRFYGYTF | TGTGCCAGCAGTGAAGCCGGGAGGGGGCGCTTCTATGGCTACACCTTC
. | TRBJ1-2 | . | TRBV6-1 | CASSERAGNYGYTF | TGTGCCAGCAGTGAAAGGGCAGGGAACTATGGCTACACCTTC
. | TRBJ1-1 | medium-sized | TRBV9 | CASSAYSNMLNTEAFF | TGTGCCAGCAGCGCTTATTCGAACATGCTGAACACTGAAGCTTTCTTT
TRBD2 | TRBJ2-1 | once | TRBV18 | CASSPAGTSGRYEQFF | TGTGCCAGCTCACCCGCCGGGACTAGCGGGAGATATGAGCAGTTCTTC
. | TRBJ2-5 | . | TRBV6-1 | CASSRQFQETQYF | TGTGCCAGCAGTCGACAGTTCCAAGAGACCCAGTACTTC